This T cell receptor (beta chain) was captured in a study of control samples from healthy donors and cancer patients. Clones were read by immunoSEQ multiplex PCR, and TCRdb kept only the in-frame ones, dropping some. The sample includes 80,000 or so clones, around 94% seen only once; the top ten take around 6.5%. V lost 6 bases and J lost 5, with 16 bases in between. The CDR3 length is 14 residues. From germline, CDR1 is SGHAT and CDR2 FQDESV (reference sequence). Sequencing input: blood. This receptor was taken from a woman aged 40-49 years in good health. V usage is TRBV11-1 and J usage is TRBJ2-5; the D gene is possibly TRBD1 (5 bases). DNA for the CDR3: TGTGCCAGCAGTCTAGGGCAGGGTCCGGAGACCCAGTACTTC. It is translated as CASSLGQGPETQYF.